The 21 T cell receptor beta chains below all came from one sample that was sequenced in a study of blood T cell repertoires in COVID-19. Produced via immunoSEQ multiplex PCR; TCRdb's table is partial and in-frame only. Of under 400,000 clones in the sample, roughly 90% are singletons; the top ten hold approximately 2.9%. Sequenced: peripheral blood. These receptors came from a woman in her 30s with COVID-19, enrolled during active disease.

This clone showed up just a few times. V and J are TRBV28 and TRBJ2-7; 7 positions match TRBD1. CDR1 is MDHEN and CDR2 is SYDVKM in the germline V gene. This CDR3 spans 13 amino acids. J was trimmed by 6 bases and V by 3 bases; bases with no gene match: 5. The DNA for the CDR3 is TGTGCCAGCAGTTTCGACAGGGATGCCGAGCAGTACTTC. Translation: CASSFDRDAEQYF.

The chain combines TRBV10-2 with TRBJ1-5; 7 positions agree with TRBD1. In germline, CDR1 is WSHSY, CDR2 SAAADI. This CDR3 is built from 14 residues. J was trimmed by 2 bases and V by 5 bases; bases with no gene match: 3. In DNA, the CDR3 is TGCGCCAGCAGTCCTACAGGGGGCAATCAGCCCCAGCATTTT. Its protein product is CASSPTGGNQPQHF.

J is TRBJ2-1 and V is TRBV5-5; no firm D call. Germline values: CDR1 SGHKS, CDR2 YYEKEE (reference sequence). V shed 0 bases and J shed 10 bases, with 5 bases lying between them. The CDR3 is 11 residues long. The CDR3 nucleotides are TGTGCCAGCAGCTTGGCACAGGAGCAGTTCTTC. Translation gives CASSLAQEQFF.

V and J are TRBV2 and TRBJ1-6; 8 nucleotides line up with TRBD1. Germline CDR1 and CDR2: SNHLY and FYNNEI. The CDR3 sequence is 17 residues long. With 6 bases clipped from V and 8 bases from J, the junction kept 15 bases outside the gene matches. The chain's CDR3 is CASSAFLFQGADSPLHF. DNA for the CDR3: TGTGCCAGCAGCGCCTTCCTATTCCAGGGGGCTGATTCACCCCTCCACTTT. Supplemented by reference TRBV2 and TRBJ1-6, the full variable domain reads EPEVTQTPSHQVTQMGQEVILRCVPISNHLYFYWYRQILGQKVEFLVSFYNNEISEKSEIFDDQFSVERPDGSNFTLKIRSTKLEDSAMYFCASSAFLFQGADSPLHFGNGTRLTVT.

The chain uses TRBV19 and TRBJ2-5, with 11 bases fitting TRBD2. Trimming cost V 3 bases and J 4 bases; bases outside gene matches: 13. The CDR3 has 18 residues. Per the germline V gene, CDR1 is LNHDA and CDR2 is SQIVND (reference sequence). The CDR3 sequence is CASSIGVAGGPLRETQYF. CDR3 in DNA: TGTGCCAGTAGTATCGGGGTAGCGGGAGGGCCTTTGCGAGAGACCCAGTACTTC.

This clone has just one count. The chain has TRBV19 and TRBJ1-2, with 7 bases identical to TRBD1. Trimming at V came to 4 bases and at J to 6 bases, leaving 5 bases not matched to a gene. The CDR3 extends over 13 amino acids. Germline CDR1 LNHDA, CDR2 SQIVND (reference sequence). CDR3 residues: CASSKTTGNGYTF. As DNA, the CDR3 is TGTGCCAGTAGTAAAACGACAGGGAATGGCTACACCTTC.

The CDR3 DNA reads TGTGCCAGCAGTGAAGCTCTTAGCGGGGTCACTGAAGCTTTCTTT. This sequence encodes CASSEALSGVTEAFF. V usage is TRBV6-1 and J usage is TRBJ1-1; no clear D. CDR1 is MNHNS and CDR2 is SASEGT in the germline V gene. Trimming removed 0 bases from V and 4 bases from J, with 12 bases in between. This CDR3 spans 15 amino acids.

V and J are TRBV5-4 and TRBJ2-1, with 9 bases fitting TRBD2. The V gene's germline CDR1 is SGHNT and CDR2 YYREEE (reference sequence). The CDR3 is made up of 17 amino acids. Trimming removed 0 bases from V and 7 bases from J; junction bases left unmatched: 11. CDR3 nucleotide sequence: TGTGCCAGCAGCTTGGAGGTGATAGCGGGAGTGAGTAATGAGCAGTTCTTC. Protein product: CASSLEVIAGVSNEQFF.

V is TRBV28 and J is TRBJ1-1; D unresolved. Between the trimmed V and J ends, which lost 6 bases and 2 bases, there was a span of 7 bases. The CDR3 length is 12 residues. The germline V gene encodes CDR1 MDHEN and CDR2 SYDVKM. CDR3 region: CASRTANTEAFF. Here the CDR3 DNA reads TGTGCCAGCAGAACAGCTAACACTGAAGCTTTCTTT.

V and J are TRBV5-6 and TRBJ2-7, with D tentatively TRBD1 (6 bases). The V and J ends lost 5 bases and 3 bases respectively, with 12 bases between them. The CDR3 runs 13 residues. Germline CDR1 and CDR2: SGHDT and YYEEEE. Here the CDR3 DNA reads TGTGCCAGCAGTTATCAGGGGAGCTACGAGCAGTACTTC. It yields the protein CASSYQGSYEQYF.

The CDR3 spells CASSSLDRVVAEAFF. The CDR3 DNA reads as TGTGCCAGCAGTTCACTGGACAGGGTGGTCGCTGAAGCTTTCTTT. The chain has TRBV28 and TRBJ1-1; TRBD1 matches 8 bases. Germline values: CDR1 MDHEN, CDR2 SYDVKM. The CDR3 has 15 residues. V was pared by 4 bases and J by 6 bases, with 10 bases of the junction left unmatched.

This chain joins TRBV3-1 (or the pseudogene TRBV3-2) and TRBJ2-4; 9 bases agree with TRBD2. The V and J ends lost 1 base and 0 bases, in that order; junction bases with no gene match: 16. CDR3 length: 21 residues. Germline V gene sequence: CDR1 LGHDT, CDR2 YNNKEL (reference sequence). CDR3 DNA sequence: TGTGCCAGCAGCCAAGTTGCATCGGGATGGCTAGCGGGACTAGCCAAAAACATTCAGTACTTC. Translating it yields CASSQVASGWLAGLAKNIQYF.

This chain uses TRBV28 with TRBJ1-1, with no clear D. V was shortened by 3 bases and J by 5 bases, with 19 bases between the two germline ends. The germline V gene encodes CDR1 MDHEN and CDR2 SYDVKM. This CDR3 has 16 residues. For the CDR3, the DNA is TGTGCCAGCAGTTTCTCCCCGGAGGGTTTTAATACTGAAGCTTTCTTT. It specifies CASSFSPEGFNTEAFF.

The CDR3 nucleotides are TGTGCCTGGAGTGTAGGGGCCCGTAATCAGCCCCAGCATTTT. Translated: CAWSVGARNQPQHF. V usage is TRBV30 and J usage is TRBJ1-5; weak D call: TRBD1 (5 bases). CDR3 size: 14 residues. Per germline, CDR1 GTSNPN and CDR2 SVGIG (reference sequence). The V and J ends lost 0 bases and 4 bases respectively, with 10 bases between them.

CDR3 nucleotides: TGTGCCAGCAGCCCTTCCGGACAGGGTCAAGGCTACACCTTC. Its translation is CASSPSGQGQGYTF. V and J are TRBV9 and TRBJ1-2; 8 nucleotides line up with TRBD1. This CDR3 is built from 14 residues. V trimming: 4 bases; J trimming: 8 bases; junction bases outside the gene matches: 10. Per germline, CDR1 SGDLS and CDR2 YYNGEE.

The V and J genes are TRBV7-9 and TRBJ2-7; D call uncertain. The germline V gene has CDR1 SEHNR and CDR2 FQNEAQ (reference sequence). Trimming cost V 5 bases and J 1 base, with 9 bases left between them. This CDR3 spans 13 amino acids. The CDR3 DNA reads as TGTGCCAGCAGCGTACCCGAGTCCTACGAGCAGTACTTC. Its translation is CASSVPESYEQYF.

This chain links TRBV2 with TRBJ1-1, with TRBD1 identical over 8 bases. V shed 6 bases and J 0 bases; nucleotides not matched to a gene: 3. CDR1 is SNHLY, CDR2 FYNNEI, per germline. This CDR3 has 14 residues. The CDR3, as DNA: TGTGCCAGCAGCAGACAGGGGATGAACACTGAAGCTTTCTTT. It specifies CASSRQGMNTEAFF.

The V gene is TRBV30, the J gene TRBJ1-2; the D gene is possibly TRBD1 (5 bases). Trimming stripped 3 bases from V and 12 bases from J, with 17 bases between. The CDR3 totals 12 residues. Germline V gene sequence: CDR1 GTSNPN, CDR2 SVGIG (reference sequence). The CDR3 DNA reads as TGTGCCTGGAGGGTGGCAGGGTTGGTAGACACCTTC. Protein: CAWRVAGLVDTF.

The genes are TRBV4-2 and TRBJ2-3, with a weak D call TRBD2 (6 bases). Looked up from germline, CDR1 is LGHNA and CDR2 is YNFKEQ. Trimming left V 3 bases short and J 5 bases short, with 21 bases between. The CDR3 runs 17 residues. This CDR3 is CASSQLGVSGAEDTQYF. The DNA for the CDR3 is TGTGCCAGCAGCCAGCTTGGGGTTTCGGGAGCCGAAGATACGCAGTATTTT.

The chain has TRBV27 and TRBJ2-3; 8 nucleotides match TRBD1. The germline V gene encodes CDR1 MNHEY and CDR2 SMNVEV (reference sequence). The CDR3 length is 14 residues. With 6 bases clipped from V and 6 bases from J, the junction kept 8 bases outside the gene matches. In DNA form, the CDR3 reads TGTGCCAGCAGAATCAGGGGGCGAGCGGATACGCAGTATTTT. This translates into CASRIRGRADTQYF.

This chain's CDR3 is CASSSPGQDYYGYTF. Written as DNA, the CDR3 is TGTGCCAGCAGTTCCCCGGGACAGGATTACTATGGCTACACCTTC. The chain recombines TRBV27 with TRBJ1-2; 8 bases map to TRBD1. The CDR3 contains 15 residues. Germline CDR1 is MNHEY and CDR2 is SMNVEV (reference sequence). V shed 4 bases, J shed 3 bases, and the junction held 7 bases outside the gene matches.